Many counts were recorded for the clone carrying this T cell receptor (beta chain). This entry belongs to a study of tumor and adjacent non-tumor tissue in lung cancer. The library came from three nested PCR rounds adapted from ARM-PCR protocols. MiXCR was run by TCRdb on the multiplex PCR reads, yielding one entry per CDR3 protein. The sample lists about 86,000 distinct CDR3 sequences, 75% to 85% seen once, with 20% to 25% in the top ten. Trimming cost V 3 bases and J 2 bases, with 6 bases left between them. This CDR3 is 13 amino acids long. Germline lookup yields CDR1 KGHDR and CDR2 SFDVKD. No cell sorting was done before RNA was extracted from the tissue. The normal lung tissue was taken more than 3 cm from the tumor edge.

This clonotype was sampled from a woman between 50 and 59 years old with non-small cell lung cancer. The chain links TRBV24-1 to TRBJ2-5; D is perhaps TRBD2 (6 bases). Sequenced: distant non-tumor lung tissue. The CDR3 nucleotides are TGTGCCACCAGTGATGGGACTCAAGAGACCCAGTACTTC. Its translation is CATSDGTQETQYF.